The clone carrying this T cell receptor beta chain was observed a few times. Its target is unknown. These data are taken from a study of cytomegalovirus exposure and HLA in healthy donors. General study findings and limits: No immune exposure information besides CMV serostatus was available.

The PCR contained 60 Vbeta and 13 Jbeta primers. This table comes from immunoSEQ multiplex PCR, and its TCRdb copy is limited to in-frame clones, with some not included. This sample has around 120,000 clones; roughly 80% occur once, and the top ten carry 2.7%. This CDR3 has 15 amino acids. Germline-derived CDR1 and CDR2 are SNHLY and FYNNEI. After removal of 7 bases from V and 3 bases from J, the junction contained 7 bases not matched to a gene. The rearrangement uses TRBV2 and TRBJ2-2; 8 bases match TRBD2. Sequences were obtained from PBMCs. This TCR was sampled from a woman aged 40 to 55 in good health and CMV-seropositive. This chain's CDR3 is CASTAGGSDTGELFF. The CDR3 DNA is TGTGCCAGCACGGCGGGGGGCTCTGACACCGGGGAGCTGTTTTTT.